This T cell receptor beta chain comes out of a study of T cells in Graves' hyperthyroidism and ophthalmopathy. From RNA transcripts, TCR beta CDR3 regions were amplified. A first-round RT-PCR of the TCR CDR3 used the HTBI primer set. TCRdb re-derived calls from the multiplex PCR reads in MiXCR, one entry per CDR3 protein. The data hold about 360,000 distinct CDR3 sequences, with less than 15% observed a single time. Newly diagnosed hyperthyroidism, duration under 2 months, in patients aged 18 to 65. The diagnostic basis comprised clinical symptoms, serum thyroxine and TRAb, thyroid ultrasound and orbital computed tomography. This clonotype came up a few times. Antigen unknown. The CDR3 spans 14 residues. Germline V gives CDR1 DFQATT, CDR2 SNEGSKA (reference sequence). The J segment lost 0 bases and the V segment lost 3 bases, leaving 2 bases of the junction unmatched. Study-level findings and limits: Most clonotypes expanded in the thyroid (above 0.001) were also present in blood. Stable hyperthyroidism and ophthalmopathy were separated using 13 V-J signatures.

The chain uses TRBV20-1 and TRBJ1-3, with TRBD1 identical over 7 bases. Sequencing was done on a sample of blood. The receptor was isolated from a woman aged 18-29 years with Graves' hyperthyroidism. The CDR3 spells CSASYRGSGNTIYF. DNA of the CDR3: TGCAGTGCTAGTTACAGGGGCTCTGGAAACACCATATATTTT.